The clone carrying this T cell receptor beta chain was observed a few times. What it binds is unknown. The sample originates from a study of Ad26.COV2.S vaccination and SARS-CoV-2 variants. Using immunoSEQ multiplex PCR, the repertoire was profiled, and TCRdb retains in-frame clones only, with some absent. The top ten clones hold 5% to 7% of a sample with 180,000 or so clones, around 88% of them seen once. Broader study findings: Spike-specific TCR breadth was greater after Ad26.COV2.S than placebo.

This TCR was sampled from a human donor who had recovered from COVID-19. Sample: peripheral blood, taken after recovery from COVID-19.

The CDR3 coding sequence is TGTGCCAGCTCACCAGAAGAGTCCCCGGCTTTCTTT. Its protein is CASSPEESPAFF. This chain uses TRBV18 with TRBJ1-1; D call uncertain. The V end was cut by 2 bases, the J end by 11 bases, with 12 bases between. This CDR3 region has 12 residues. Germline loops: CDR1 KGHSH, CDR2 LQKENI. Combining the CDR3 with reference TRBV18 and TRBJ1-1 gives the whole variable domain NAGVMQNPRHLVRRRGQEARLRCSPMKGHSHVYWYRQLPEEGLKFMVYLQKENIIDESGMPKERFSAEFPKEGPSILRIQQVVRGDSAAYFCASSPEESPAFFGQGTRLTVV.